The present TCR beta chain was sequenced within a study of OX40 agonist ivuxolimab in advanced cancers. Looking at the study overall: The costimulatory receptor OX40 (CD134) was targeted by ivuxolimab, a fully human IgG2 agonistic monoclonal antibody. Intravenous ivuxolimab was administered to patients every 2 weeks at six dose levels: 0.01, 0.1, 0.3, 1.5, 3 and 10 mg/kg. Among the 52 dose-escalation patients, about 19 had hepatocellular carcinoma, around 15 melanoma, 9 renal cell carcinoma and 9 head and neck cancer. A male proportion of 75% to 85% and a mean age of 60 years, ranging from about 23 to 90, were recorded for the dose-escalation cohort. Patients were allowed to have had prior anti-PD-1, anti-PD-L1 or anti-CTLA-4 therapy, and 40% to 45% of the dose-escalation patients had previously received checkpoint inhibitors. Partial responses were achieved by three dose-escalation patients, of whom one had hepatocellular carcinoma and two had cutaneous melanoma. The point of sequencing TCRbeta in the periphery was to test whether ivuxolimab changed TCR sequence diversity and drove clonal T-cell expansion. The paper describes the monotherapy dose-escalation part (N of about 54 patients) of the phase I trial of ivuxolimab. What the work shows at the level of the full study, not this receptor alone: Low levels of normalized T-cell clonal expansion were also seen in some patients who did not respond. Clonal expansion of both CD4+ and CD8+ blood T cells was observed from baseline to week 6 at doses 0.1 to 3.0 mg/kg. After ivuxolimab, more expanded clones were found on average in CD8+ T cells than in CD4+ T cells. Antigen specificity was not determined for the clonally expanded peripheral T cells. In partial responders in the 0.1-3.0 mg/kg groups, normalized peripheral clonal expansion was found to be among the lowest, especially among CD8+ T cells.

Concerning this clone itself: Its cognate antigen has yet to be identified. Base qualities are not at hand, and no much larger clone is one base apart.

Patients with autoimmune disease history or receiving systemic immunosuppression were excluded from the trial. Peripheral blood for TCR sequencing was collected from all dose cohorts at baseline, on cycle 4 day 1, and on cycle 7 day 1. Samples came from an open-label, multicenter, first-in-human phase I dose-escalation trial of ivuxolimab. The trial enrolled adults with locally advanced or metastatic head and neck squamous cell, hepatocellular, melanoma or renal cell carcinoma. Before TCR sequencing, CD4+ T cells and CD8+ T cells from peripheral blood were sorted into separate populations. For sequencing of the TCRbeta CDR3 region, genomic DNA was extracted from the sorted cells. The immunoSEQ Assay was used to sequence the TCRbeta CDR3 regions. What TCRdb holds here is the immuneACCESS table cut down to in-frame rearrangements. Part of the clones is not present; checked against another copy, under half of the missing clones reflect an unresolved V gene, and the others are unexplained. Counted in this sample were 60,000 to 70,000 clones; roughly 89% of them appeared once. The ten largest clones add up to about 11% of the sample.

At the junction V is shortened by 6 bases and J by 7 bases, with 12 bases in between. CDR1 SEHNR and CDR2 FQNEAQ were looked up in the germline V gene (reference sequence). The CDR3 measures 13 amino acids from cysteine to phenylalanine. The sequence is cut down to CDR3 DNA, 39 bases in frame from base 1. This TCR came from an adult with an advanced solid tumor such as melanoma, head and neck, liver or kidney cancer. Here the sequenced sample was CD4+ or CD8+ T cells sorted from blood, taken in a trial of the OX40 agonist ivuxolimab. The rearrangement combines TRBV7-9 with TRBJ1-4, with no D gene named confidently. The CDR3 reads CASSVGRGEKLFF. The DNA sequence is TGTGCCAGCAGTGTCGGGCGGGGTGAAAAACTGTTTTTT.